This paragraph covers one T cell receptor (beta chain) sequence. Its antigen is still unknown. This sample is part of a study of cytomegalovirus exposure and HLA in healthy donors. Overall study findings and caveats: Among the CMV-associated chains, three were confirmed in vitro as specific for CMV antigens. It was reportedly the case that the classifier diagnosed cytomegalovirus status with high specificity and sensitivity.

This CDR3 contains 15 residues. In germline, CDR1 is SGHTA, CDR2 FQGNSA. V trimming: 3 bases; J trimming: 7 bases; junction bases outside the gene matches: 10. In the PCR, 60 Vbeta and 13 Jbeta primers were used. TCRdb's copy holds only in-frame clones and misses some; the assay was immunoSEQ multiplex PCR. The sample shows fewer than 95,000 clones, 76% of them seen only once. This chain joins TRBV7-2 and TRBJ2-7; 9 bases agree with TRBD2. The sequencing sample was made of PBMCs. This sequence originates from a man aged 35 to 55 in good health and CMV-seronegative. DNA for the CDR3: TGTGCCAGCAGCTTCGACCTGGGACTAGCTACTGAGCAGTACTTC. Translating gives CASSFDLGLATEQYF.